The rows below give T cell receptor beta chains drawn from one sample of a study of T cells in Graves' hyperthyroidism and ophthalmopathy. TCRdb passed the multiplex PCR reads through MiXCR, listing each CDR3 protein once. The table has over 500,000 distinct CDR3 sequences, approximately 14% seen once. The sample taken for sequencing was blood. The source is a middle-aged woman with Graves' hyperthyroidism. Each CDR3 is given with its conserved first and last residue. D genes are given only for firm matches. Rows may omit the clone size; those that give it use once, few, many or a size class.

cdr3_nt: TGTGCCAGCAACGGGGAGGCGGTCTACAATGAGCAGTTCTTC
cdr3_aa: CASNGEAVYNEQFF
clone_size: many
d_call: .
cdr3_length: 14
v_call: TRBV2
j_call: TRBJ2-1

cdr3_nt: TGTGCCAGCAGTACCGGGACAGGGAGGGATGAGCAGTTCTTC
cdr3_aa: CASSTGTGRDEQFF
clone_size: .
d_call: TRBD1
cdr3_length: 14
v_call: TRBV12-3/TRBV12-4
j_call: TRBJ2-1

cdr3_nt: TGTGCCAGCAGCGTCGGGGCTTCCTACGAGCAGTACTTC
cdr3_aa: CASSVGASYEQYF
clone_size: many
d_call: .
cdr3_length: 13
v_call: TRBV9
j_call: TRBJ2-7

cdr3_nt: TGTGCCAGCTCACCTTCTTCCCAAGAGACCCAGTACTTC
cdr3_aa: CASSPSSQETQYF
clone_size: many
d_call: .
cdr3_length: 13
v_call: TRBV18
j_call: TRBJ2-5

cdr3_nt: TGTGCCAGCAGTTCGTGGGACCGCAGCAATCAGCCCCAGCATTTT
cdr3_aa: CASSSWDRSNQPQHF
clone_size: .
d_call: .
cdr3_length: 15
v_call: TRBV28
j_call: TRBJ1-5

cdr3_nt: TGTGCCAGCAGTGCGCTCCGGGGCCGGATTGATACGCAGTATTTT
cdr3_aa: CASSALRGRIDTQYF
clone_size: many
d_call: .
cdr3_length: 15
v_call: TRBV28
j_call: TRBJ2-3

cdr3_nt: TGTGCCAGCAGTCGGGGGGACTGGAAGCCTGGGGAGTTCTTC
cdr3_aa: CASSRGDWKPGEFF
clone_size: .
d_call: TRBD2
cdr3_length: 14
v_call: TRBV28
j_call: TRBJ2-1

cdr3_nt: TGTGCCAGCAGCTTAGGGACAGGAGGCGTTCTGCGTTCTTACGAGCAGTACTTC
cdr3_aa: CASSLGTGGVLRSYEQYF
clone_size: many
d_call: TRBD1
cdr3_length: 18
v_call: TRBV7-9
j_call: TRBJ2-7

cdr3_nt: TGTGCCAGCGGGCTGGGGACCGAATCCTACGAGCAGTACTTC
cdr3_aa: CASGLGTESYEQYF
clone_size: many
d_call: .
cdr3_length: 14
v_call: TRBV28
j_call: TRBJ2-7

cdr3_nt: TGTGCCAGCAGCCCCTCAGCCGAAAACACCGGGGAGCTGTTTTTT
cdr3_aa: CASSPSAENTGELFF
clone_size: .
d_call: .
cdr3_length: 15
v_call: TRBV11-2
j_call: TRBJ2-2

cdr3_nt: TGTGCCACCAGACGCAGGGGCCCTAATGAAAAACTGTTTTTT
cdr3_aa: CATRRRGPNEKLFF
clone_size: many
d_call: .
cdr3_length: 14
v_call: TRBV15
j_call: TRBJ1-4

cdr3_nt: TGTGCCAGCAGTGAGACAGGGTCCTACGAGCAGTACTTC
cdr3_aa: CASSETGSYEQYF
clone_size: many
d_call: TRBD1
cdr3_length: 13
v_call: TRBV6-1
j_call: TRBJ2-7

cdr3_nt: TGCAGTGCTAGAGATAGAGGCGGTTCGTACGAGCAGTACTTC
cdr3_aa: CSARDRGGSYEQYF
clone_size: many
d_call: .
cdr3_length: 14
v_call: TRBV20-1
j_call: TRBJ2-7

cdr3_nt: TGCGCCAGCAGCTTGGTAGCGGGAGGTCCCCCAAATGAGCAGTTCTTC
cdr3_aa: CASSLVAGGPPNEQFF
clone_size: many
d_call: TRBD2
cdr3_length: 16
v_call: TRBV5-1
j_call: TRBJ2-1

cdr3_nt: TGCAGTGCTAGAGGGCCAGGGGCGACTGAAGCTTTCTTT
cdr3_aa: CSARGPGATEAFF
clone_size: few
d_call: .
cdr3_length: 13
v_call: TRBV20-1
j_call: TRBJ1-1

cdr3_nt: TGTGCCAGCAGTGAAGGAGGCCCCGGGACAGCAATCAACACTGAAGCTTTCTTT
cdr3_aa: CASSEGGPGTAINTEAFF
clone_size: many
d_call: TRBD1
cdr3_length: 18
v_call: TRBV2
j_call: TRBJ1-1

cdr3_nt: TGTGCCAGCAGCCCCCTGGGCGCTGGTACCTACGAGCAGTACTTC
cdr3_aa: CASSPLGAGTYEQYF
clone_size: .
d_call: .
cdr3_length: 15
v_call: TRBV4-2
j_call: TRBJ2-7

cdr3_nt: TGTGCCAGCTCCTCCCCGGGGGGCTCAAACGTCCTGACTTTC
cdr3_aa: CASSSPGGSNVLTF
clone_size: few
d_call: .
cdr3_length: 14
v_call: TRBV6-1
j_call: TRBJ2-6

cdr3_nt: TGTGCCATCAGTGAGTCCACCGGACTCTCGGCCAGAACGCAGTATTTT
cdr3_aa: CAISESTGLSARTQYF
clone_size: .
d_call: .
cdr3_length: 16
v_call: TRBV10-3
j_call: TRBJ2-3

cdr3_nt: TGTGCCAGCAGCCAGACGGGAGGGCCGGTCGAGCAGTACTTC
cdr3_aa: CASSQTGGPVEQYF
clone_size: few
d_call: TRBD2
cdr3_length: 14
v_call: TRBV16
j_call: TRBJ2-7

cdr3_nt: TGTGCCAGCAGCTTAGCTCAACTTAGCGTCCAAGGGGCCAATGAGCAGTTCTTC
cdr3_aa: CASSLAQLSVQGANEQFF
clone_size: many
d_call: .
cdr3_length: 18
v_call: TRBV7-2
j_call: TRBJ2-1

cdr3_nt: TGCAGTGCTAGAGATCTGGATAAGGGGAATGAGCAGTTCTTC
cdr3_aa: CSARDLDKGNEQFF
clone_size: many
d_call: .
cdr3_length: 14
v_call: TRBV20-1
j_call: TRBJ2-1

cdr3_nt: TGTGCCAGCAGTTTGGGTCGGGTCAGGTACGAGCAGTACTTC
cdr3_aa: CASSLGRVRYEQYF
clone_size: many
d_call: .
cdr3_length: 14
v_call: TRBV28
j_call: TRBJ2-7

cdr3_nt: TGTGCCTGGGACTCACACGCGAACACTGAAGCTTTCTTT
cdr3_aa: CAWDSHANTEAFF
clone_size: many
d_call: .
cdr3_length: 13
v_call: TRBV30
j_call: TRBJ1-1

cdr3_nt: TGTGCCATCAGTGAGTCTAGCGGGGGAGAGACCCAGTACTTC
cdr3_aa: CAISESSGGETQYF
clone_size: many
d_call: TRBD2
cdr3_length: 14
v_call: TRBV10-3
j_call: TRBJ2-5